This TCR beta chain originates from a study of tissue T cells after allogeneic stem cell transplantation. The repertoire was sequenced with immunoSEQ multiplex PCR; TCRdb's copy has only in-frame clones and lacks some. The sample holds roughly 7,000 clones, approximately 50% seen once. J lost 0 bases, V lost 4 bases, and 5 bases had no gene match. This CDR3 comprises 15 residues. Germline V CDR1 and CDR2: SGHSN, HYEKVE. The sample's time point: mouse harvest day 7 after allogeneic transplant. The graft held 10^6 splenic CD5+ T cells and 10^7 T-cell-depleted bone marrow cells. Concerning this clone: Any gene name here is a mouse gene name. The read comes to an end 1 residue before the CDR3 does, leaving the germline J gene to fill in the end.

The sequence was obtained from a female BALB/c mouse given C57BL/6 T cells with graft-versus-host disease after an allogeneic hematopoietic cell transplant. The genes are TRBV12-1 and TRBJ2-3; TRBD2 matches at 8 bases. Sequenced sample: gut tissue. The sequenced part of the CDR3 DNA is TGTGCCAGCTCCCCGACTGGGGCGAGTGCAGAAACGCTGTAT. Translating gives CASSPTGASAETLY. The whole CDR3 protein is CASSPTGASAETLYF. Filled out from reference TRBV12-1 and TRBJ2-3, the complete variable domain reads DSGVVQSPRHIIKEKGGRSVLTCIPISGHSNVVWYQQTLGKELKFLIQHYEKVERDKGFLPSRFSVQQFDDYHSEMNMSALELEDSAMYFCASSPTGASAETLYFGSGTRLTVL.